Described below is a single TCR beta chain sequence and its context. This clone was recorded once. This receptor's antigen is unknown. No base-level quality is on record; no much larger clone is a single base apart. The CDR3 runs 13 residues from the cysteine to the phenylalanine. CDR3 DNA only is kept here, 39 bases in frame from base 1. Clipping removes 4 bases from V and 3 bases from J, with 4 as the unmatched junction base count. Reading the germline V gene (reference sequence) gives CDR1 SGHKS and CDR2 YYEKEE. The sample originates from a study of blood T cell repertoires in COVID-19 (TCRdb year 2020). Regarding the complete study: The collaborator samples originated in the United States, Italy and Spain and spanned the acute and convalescent phases of COVID-19. The material from the prospective study consisted of cDNA or gDNA derived from T cells, B-cell-depleted T cells, or PBMCs. Deeply sampled blood TCRbeta repertoires from subjects exposed to, actively infected with, or recovered from COVID-19 were included in the dataset. The repertoires were released in a freely available public database intended as a resource for research on the immune response to SARS-CoV-2. Samples came from the ongoing ImmuneRACE study (first 160 participants) plus 1,254 subjects from 6 global collaborators. A de-identified subject ID, COVID-19 status, age in years and sex were almost always included in the sample metadata. Where HLA class I and class II types were available, the types were taken from metadata supplied by the sample provider, not from assay-based typing.

What the research found in general, with its limitations: How much clinical and demographic metadata was included differed by source and by participant, and the metadata was provided uncurated.

TCRbeta CDR3 regions were amplified from genomic DNA by means of the immunoSEQ Assay, a bias-controlled multiplex PCR. Under the source paper's analysis protocol: The number of nucleated cells in each sample was estimated by amplification of reference gene primers within the assay. To quantify the absolute abundance of each unique TCRbeta CDR3 rearrangement, sequence reads were collapsed and filtered. For each sample, productive Simpson clonality was calculated as the square root of Simpson's diversity index over productive rearrangements. In TCRdb, the immuneACCESS table is reduced to in-frame sequences with V and J assigned. These tables do not hold every clone; where another copy was compared, an unresolved V gene accounts for under half, and the others remain unexplained. V and J calls and clone size come straight from that table; D and trimming were deduced from the DNA. Across this sample there are about 70,000 clones, with around 87% seen only once. The top ten clonotypes cover about a tenth of the sample.

Each collaborating institution followed its own protocols to collect whole blood in K2EDTA tubes. For TCRbeta analysis, collaborators shipped samples as frozen whole blood, isolated PBMCs, or DNA extracted from either of those sample types. Sequenced: peripheral blood. This sequence originates from a woman aged 18-30 years with acute or convalescent COVID-19. The chain is assembled from TRBV5-5 and TRBJ2-7; the central 7 bases match TRBD1. The CDR3 loop reads CASSPDRIYEQYF. The DNA is TGTGCCAGCAGCCCGGACAGGATCTACGAGCAGTACTTC.